Shown below are 8 T cell receptor beta chains from a single sample sequenced in a study of T cell repertoires in cytomegalovirus infection. One entry per CDR3 protein results from TCRdb running MiXCR on the reads. Here the sample spans 450,000 to 600,000 distinct CDR3 sequences, under 45% being singletons. The antigens these receptors bind are not known. The sequencing here drew on cultured PBMCs, taken from culture after CMV antigen stimulation. The receptors stem from a human donor in good health (CMV status not recorded). Some clones in this sample may be carry-over from other donors' samples.

The J gene is TRBJ2-4, the V gene TRBV6-6; 10 bases fit TRBD2. Germline V gene lookup returns CDR1 MNHNY and CDR2 SVGAGI (reference sequence). With 6 bases clipped from V and 2 bases from J, the junction kept 4 bases outside the gene matches. This CDR3 spans 15 amino acids. The CDR3 is CASRSSGGPKNIQYF. The CDR3 bases are TGTGCCAGCAGGTCTAGCGGGGGCCCCAAAAACATTCAGTACTTC.

This clonotype showed up just a few times. This chain uses TRBV7-9 with TRBJ2-1, with D unclear. The CDR3 loop spans 12 amino acids. Trimming stripped 1 base from V and 10 bases from J, with 8 bases between. CDR1 SEHNR and CDR2 FQNEAQ come from the germline V gene (reference sequence). The chain's CDR3 is CASSLGSEEQFF. The CDR3 DNA is TGTGCCAGCAGCTTAGGCTCGGAGGAGCAGTTCTTC.

This rearrangement joins TRBV5-4 to TRBJ2-7; D is perhaps TRBD2 (5 bases). This CDR3 contains 15 residues. V gave up 2 bases and J gave up 6 bases, with 18 bases separating them. Per germline, CDR1 SGHNT and CDR2 YYREEE (reference sequence). CDR3 protein: CASSLLEGSLSEQYF. The DNA for the CDR3 is TGTGCCAGCAGCTTATTAGAGGGAAGCCTTTCCGAGCAGTACTTC.

For this clonotype: Germline is not matched at one junction end, which may reflect a read error. This chain links TRBV7-2 with TRBJ2-5; 9 bases fit TRBD2. The CDR3 loop spans 15 amino acids. Germline V lookup: CDR1 SGHTA, CDR2 FQGNSA. The chain's CDR3 is CASSLAGSRQETQYF. CDR3 in DNA: TGTGCCAGCAGCCTAGCGGGGAGCCGCCAAGAGACCCAGTACTTC. The full variable domain, with the rest looked up from reference TRBV7-2 and TRBJ2-5, is GAGVSQSPSNKVTEKGKDVELRCDPISGHTALYWYRQSLGQGLEFLIYFQGNSAPDKSGLPSDRFSAERTGGSVSTLTIQRTQQEDSAVYLCASSLAGSRQETQYFGPGTRLLVL.

In its sample, this clonotype was seen a few times. This chain links TRBV12-3 or TRBV12-4 with TRBJ2-2; the D is unclear. The CDR3 runs to 12 residues. Trimming pared 2 bases from V and 8 bases from J, leaving 6 bases between. CDR3 coding DNA: TGTGCCAGCAGTTTACTGGGGGGGGAGCTGTTTTTT. It translates to CASSLLGGELFF.

V and J are TRBV7-8 and TRBJ2-5; D unresolved. This CDR3 region has 13 residues. Between the trimmed V and J ends, which lost 4 bases and 2 bases, there was a span of 8 bases. The germline gives CDR1 SGHVS, CDR2 FQNEAQ. CDR3 sequence: CASSYPLQETQYF. Here the CDR3 DNA reads TGTGCCAGCAGCTACCCTTTACAAGAGACCCAGTACTTC. The complete variable domain, with remaining parts taken from reference TRBV7-8 and TRBJ2-5, reads GAGVSQSPRYKVAKRGQDVALRCDPISGHVSLFWYQQALGQGPEFLTYFQNEAQLDKSGLPSDRFFAERPEGSVSTLKIQRTQQEDSAVYLCASSYPLQETQYFGPGTRLLVL.

The chain employs TRBV7-2 and TRBJ1-6; TRBD1 aligns across 8 bases. Looked up from germline, CDR1 is SGHTA and CDR2 is FQGNSA. The CDR3 has 16 residues. The junction had 9 bases not matched to a gene; V was cut back by 2 bases and J by 9 bases. This CDR3 reads CASSLLRGQEASPLHF. The CDR3 region has the DNA TGTGCCAGCAGCTTATTGAGGGGACAGGAGGCTTCACCCCTCCACTTT.

This chain links TRBV7-2 with TRBJ2-5; D possibly corresponds to TRBD1 (6 bases). V gave up 3 bases and J gave up 3 bases, with 14 bases separating them. Germline-derived CDR1 and CDR2 are SGHTA and FQGNSA. CDR3 length: 15 amino acids. The CDR3 region is CASSLGPYREETQYF. CDR3 in DNA: TGTGCCAGCAGCTTGGGGCCATACAGGGAAGAGACCCAGTACTTC.